This TCR beta chain is from a study of blood T cell repertoires in COVID-19. This CDR3 region has 15 residues. Trimming cost V 4 bases and J 5 bases; bases outside gene matches: 8. Germline V gene sequence: CDR1 SGHNT, CDR2 YYREEE (reference sequence). Repertoires were generated with immunoSEQ multiplex PCR, while TCRdb's copy carries only in-frame clones and drops some. Among under 200,000 clones listed, around 90% were seen once. The clonotype comes from a man in his fifties or sixties with active or convalescent COVID-19. The chain couples TRBV5-4 to TRBJ2-2, with 7 bases identical to TRBD1. The sequenced sample consisted of peripheral blood. CDR3 sequence (DNA): TGTGCCAGCAGCCCTACAGGGGATGGAACCGGGGAGCTGTTTTTT. Translating gives CASSPTGDGTGELFF. The full variable domain, completed using reference TRBV5-4 and TRBJ2-2, is ETGVTQSPTHLIKTRGQQVTLRCSSQSGHNTVSWYQQALGQGPQFIFQYYREEENGRGNFPPRFSGLQFPNYSSELNVNALELDDSALYLCASSPTGDGTGELFFGEGSRLTVL.